Sequencing of this TCR beta chain was carried out in a study of T cell responses to AZD1222 COVID-19 vaccine. Clones were sequenced by immunoSEQ multiplex PCR, and TCRdb holds only the in-frame ones, with some missing. The table shows roughly 120,000 clones, with about 90% occurring only once. Note on this clone: What it recognizes is unknown.

The CDR3 has 12 amino acids. Trimming removed 3 bases at V and 0 bases at J, with 2 bases between. Notes on the study in general: The reported proportion of spike-specific TCRs targeting unmutated variant regions was nearly half. Spike was spanned by vaccine-associated CD4 TCRs, with dominance at 160-218 and 743-854.

This sequence originates from an adult in good health. This material consisted of peripheral blood, taken on day 0 of AZD1222 vaccination. J is TRBJ1-1 and V is TRBV12-3 or TRBV12-4; D is unclear. CDR3 DNA sequence: TGTGCCAGCAGTTTTATGAACACTGAAGCTTTCTTT. Translation: CASSFMNTEAFF.